One T cell receptor beta chain is described in this entry. Which antigen it targets is not known. There are no base qualities to consult, and no much larger clone falls within one base. This specimen belongs to a study of cytomegalovirus exposure and HLA in healthy donors (dated by TCRdb to 2016 to 2017). Concerning the study at large: According to a later analysis, the roughly 130 validation repertoires were produced on the same platform as the roughly 720 repertoires of the first cohort. The study aimed to test whether signatures of past pathogen exposure could be identified by cataloging public T cell receptors. Along with the approximately 670-subject first cohort, a separate validation cohort of over a hundred different subjects was used. High-throughput TCR immunosequencing, statistical association of individual TCRs with disease status, and machine learning were combined to predict cytomegalovirus infection status.

Overall study results and their limits: The classifier was reported to diagnose cytomegalovirus status with high specificity and sensitivity in both the original cohort and the validation cohort. In vitro tests confirmed that three of the cytomegalovirus-associated TCR beta chains recognize cytomegalovirus antigens. Subsequent analysis determined that TCRs grouped into clusters in the first cohort also showed a tendency toward co-occurrence across the 120 validation repertoires, and about 93% of cluster scores exceeded 0. A later analysis had no HLA typing for the validation cohort, so co-occurrence there was scored across all 120 or so repertoires. Across donors, most TCR sequences were observed very rarely, whereas some public TCRs were present in many individuals. It was suggested by the authors that the approach could potentially be generalized to other disease states and immunological phenotypes. The study gave a list of about 160 TCR beta chains associated with cytomegalovirus.

Receptors were amplified or captured by the immunoSEQ multiplex PCR assay. As for the authors' bioinformatics: A statistical classification framework was built for diagnosing cytomegalovirus status from the catalog of TCR beta chain sequences. TCRdb obtained this table from immuneACCESS and retained in-frame rearrangements with V and J assigned. These tables miss some clones; where compared with another copy, unresolved V genes account for less than half of the shortfall, and the remainder is unexplained. That table gives V, J and clone size, and the DNA gave D and trimming. The sample profile shows some 310,000 clones; approximately 86% of them were found once. Approximately 0.96% of the sample comes from the top ten. The donors belonged to the validation cohort of about 120 subjects, which was separate from the roughly 670-subject first cohort. Per the germline V gene (reference sequence), SGHNT is the CDR1 and YYREEE is the CDR2. Trimming removed 2 bases from V and 6 bases from J, leaving 15 bases between the germline ends. From the cysteine through the phenylalanine, the CDR3 covers 14 amino acids. The CDR3 DNA has 42 bases and is translated from base 1.

The chain couples TRBV5-4 to TRBJ2-7; TRBD1 is possibly the D segment (6 matching bases). This clonotype was obtained from a man in his thirties or forties in good health and CMV-seronegative. The sequencing sample was made of PBMCs. The encoded CDR3 is CASSLQGWAGEQYF. At the DNA level, the sequence is TGTGCCAGCAGCTTACAGGGTTGGGCGGGCGAGCAGTACTTC.